A selection of T cell receptor beta chains follows, all from one sample in a study of shared clonotypes between healthy human individuals. Sequencing used immunoSEQ multiplex PCR; TCRdb keeps in-frame clones, though not all of them. Of over 2 million clones detected, roughly 94% appear once; the ten largest clones hold 1.1%. The specimen was naive CD8+ T cells sorted from blood. Source of these receptors: a man between 18 and 35 years old in good health. Each CDR3 is given with its conserved first and last residue. The D gene is left open where the match is weak. Part of the rows lack a size; the others show once, few, many or a class for expanded clones.

j_call	d_call	clone_size	v_call	cdr3_nt	cdr3_aa
TRBJ1-1	NA	NA	TRBV15	TGTGCCACCAGCAGATCTCCCCCAAGTTTGAACACTGAAGCTTTCTTT	CATSRSPPSLNTEAFF
TRBJ2-7	TRBD1	NA	TRBV5-1	TGCGCCAGCAGCCCGGGACAGGGGACCGCCTACGAGCAGTACTTC	CASSPGQGTAYEQYF
TRBJ2-7	NA	NA	TRBV9	TGTGCCAGCAGCGGATTCCGGGAGTTTGGCGAGCAGTACTTC	CASSGFREFGEQYF
TRBJ1-5	NA	NA	TRBV6-5	TGTGCCAGCAGCCCTGTTCGGACTTTCAATCAGCCCCAGCATTTT	CASSPVRTFNQPQHF
TRBJ2-5	TRBD2	NA	TRBV5-1	TGCGCCAGCAGCTTGGAGACTAGCGGGCGAGGGGAGACCCAGTACTTC	CASSLETSGRGETQYF
TRBJ1-1	NA	NA	TRBV5-4	TGTGCCAGCAGCTTGTATCAGGGCACTGAAGCTTTCTTT	CASSLYQGTEAFF
TRBJ1-2	NA	NA	TRBV12-5	TGTGCTAGTGGTTGGGCCTTGGAGAGAGGGAACTATGGCTACACCTTC	CASGWALERGNYGYTF
TRBJ1-3	NA	NA	TRBV5-1	TGCGCCAGCAGCTCCGGGACGGTTGAGGGGGGAAACACCATATATTTT	CASSSGTVEGGNTIYF
TRBJ1-5	TRBD1	NA	TRBV19	TGTGCCAGTACCGAGGGCAGGGGGCCGTATCAGCCCCAGCATTTT	CASTEGRGPYQPQHF
TRBJ2-1	NA	NA	TRBV20-1	TGCAGTGCTAGAGATGTTAGTGAGCAGTTCTTC	CSARDVSEQFF
TRBJ2-7	TRBD1	once	TRBV7-9	TGTGCCAGCAGTCCGGACAGGGCCTACGAGCAGTACTTC	CASSPDRAYEQYF
TRBJ1-2	NA	NA	TRBV5-6	TGTGCCAGCAGCCTCCTGGACAGTACCTTC	CASSLLDSTF
TRBJ2-7	NA	NA	TRBV27	TGTGCCAGCAGTCCGATCTCAGTTCTTGCGACCTACGAGCAGTACTTC	CASSPISVLATYEQYF
TRBJ2-2	NA	NA	TRBV4-1	TGCGCCAGCAGCCAAAGTGGAGGGGTCAGCACCGGGGAGCTGTTTTTT	CASSQSGGVSTGELFF
TRBJ1-1	NA	NA	TRBV11-1	TGTGCCAGCAGCCCCTTGGCAGGGTACGATGAAGCTTTCTTT	CASSPLAGYDEAFF
TRBJ2-5	NA	NA	TRBV13	TGTGCCAGCAGCTTAGGGCGAGACTACCCTATCGAGACCCAGTACTTC	CASSLGRDYPIETQYF
TRBJ2-7	TRBD2	NA	TRBV11-2	TGTGCCAGCAGCCTCGGGACTAGCAGCTACGAGCAGTACTTC	CASSLGTSSYEQYF
TRBJ1-5	NA	NA	TRBV5-5	TGTGCCAGCAGCTTGTTACAAATTAGCAATCAGCCCCAGCATTTT	CASSLLQISNQPQHF
TRBJ1-2	NA	NA	TRBV6-5	TGTGCCAGCAGTTACTTGGGGCCCGCAGTCGGCTATGGCTACACCTTC	CASSYLGPAVGYGYTF
TRBJ2-1	TRBD2	NA	TRBV7-9	TGTGCCAGCAGCTTAGGCCCCGGGGGGGCGGCGAATGAGCAGTTCTTC	CASSLGPGGAANEQFF
TRBJ2-7	NA	NA	TRBV19	TGTGCCAGTAGTTTCACAGGGTCTAGCTCCTACGAGCAGTACTTC	CASSFTGSSSYEQYF
TRBJ2-3	NA	NA	TRBV5-4	TGTGCCAGCAGCCCGCCGAGGGGCGGCACAGATACGCAGTATTTT	CASSPPRGGTDTQYF
TRBJ1-5	NA	NA	TRBV11-2	TGTGCCAGCAGCCCCGAGGACGGGAATAGCAATCAGCCCCAGCATTTT	CASSPEDGNSNQPQHF
TRBJ2-3	NA	NA	TRBV19	TGTGCCAGTAGCCCCCTCGGGGCCCCCGAGGGGGATACGCAGTATTTT	CASSPLGAPEGDTQYF
TRBJ1-1	TRBD1	NA	TRBV7-9	TGTGCCAGCAGCCGATGGGACAGGGGCACTGAAGCTTTCTTT	CASSRWDRGTEAFF
TRBJ1-5	TRBD1	NA	TRBV7-8	TGTGCCAGCAGCTTAGAGGGGACAGACAATCAGCCCCAGCATTTT	CASSLEGTDNQPQHF
TRBJ2-2	NA	once	TRBV6-1	TGTGCCAGCAGTGAACCGACTAGACACGCCGGGGAGCTGTTTTTT	CASSEPTRHAGELFF
TRBJ2-2	NA	NA	TRBV6-5	TGTGCCAGCAGTGCGGTGGGGACCGGGGAGCTGTTTTTT	CASSAVGTGELFF
TRBJ2-7	TRBD2	NA	TRBV9	TGTGCCAGCAGCTTAGGGGAGGGGATCTCCTACGAGCAGTACTTC	CASSLGEGISYEQYF
TRBJ2-7	NA	NA	TRBV7-9	TGTGCCAGCAGCCTCGCAGGGTCTACCTACGAGCAGTACTTC	CASSLAGSTYEQYF
TRBJ2-3	NA	NA	TRBV4-1	TGCGCCAGCAGCCAACGGGGGGCGACAGATACGCAGTATTTT	CASSQRGATDTQYF
TRBJ1-1	NA	NA	TRBV5-6	TGTGCCAGCAGCGCGGCGGGGCACACTGAAGCTTTCTTT	CASSAAGHTEAFF
TRBJ2-7	TRBD1	NA	TRBV6-1	TGTGCCAGCATCGACGGAGACAGGGTCAACGAGCAGTACTTC	CASIDGDRVNEQYF
TRBJ2-7	TRBD2	NA	TRBV27	TGTGCCAGCAGTTTTTTCGCTAGCGGGACCTACGAGCAGTACTTC	CASSFFASGTYEQYF
TRBJ2-3	TRBD2	NA	TRBV9	TGTGCCAGCAGCGTAGAGGGGCTAGCGGCCACAGATACGCAGTATTTT	CASSVEGLAATDTQYF
TRBJ1-1	TRBD1	NA	TRBV18	TGTGCCAGCTCACAGCCAGGGGGCACTGAAGCTTTCTTT	CASSQPGGTEAFF
TRBJ1-2	TRBD1	many	TRBV2	TGTGCCAGCAGTGAGGGACAGGAGGGATATGGCTACACCTTC	CASSEGQEGYGYTF
TRBJ2-7	TRBD1	NA	TRBV4-2	TGTGCCAGCAGCCAAACAAAGACAGGGCTCTACGAGCAGTACTTC	CASSQTKTGLYEQYF
TRBJ1-6	NA	NA	TRBV25-1	TGTGCCAGCAGTGAATACGGAGTTAATATCTCACCCCTCCACTTT	CASSEYGVNISPLHF
TRBJ2-7	NA	NA	TRBV6-1	TGTGCCAGCAGTGAAATTAAGCCCGGGAGTGGTTACGAGCAGTACTTC	CASSEIKPGSGYEQYF
TRBJ1-5	TRBD1	NA	TRBV2	TGTGCCAGCAGGGACCCTAGACAGGGCTATCAGCCCCAGCATTTT	CASRDPRQGYQPQHF